The 6 T cell receptor beta chains below all came from one sample that was sequenced in a study of chemoradiotherapy in HPV16-positive cancers. TCRdb's copy holds only in-frame clones and misses some; the assay was immunoSEQ multiplex PCR. Found here are 20,000 to 30,000 clones, around 94% of them singletons; the top ten hold approximately 23%. Sample: blood, taken from a patient who underwent chemoradiotherapy. These receptors all stem from a human donor with HPV-associated anogenital cancer.

The V and J genes are TRBV18 and TRBJ1-2; TRBD1 might be the D (6 bases). This CDR3 region has 15 residues. CDR1 is KGHSH and CDR2 is LQKENI in the germline V gene. V lost 3 bases and J lost 6, with 17 bases in between. The CDR3 DNA is TGTGCCAGCTCACCGTCCCAGGGGTTAAGAGATGGCTACACCTTC. It codes for CASSPSQGLRDGYTF.

The rearrangement links TRBV5-4 to TRBJ1-1; D perhaps matches TRBD1 (5 bases). Germline values: CDR1 SGHNT, CDR2 YYREEE (reference sequence). The V gene lost 4 bases and the J gene lost 0 bases, with 19 bases spanning the gap. This CDR3 contains 17 residues. The CDR3 protein is CASSPYITTVMNTEAFF. The DNA of the CDR3 is TGTGCCAGCAGCCCTTATATAACGACAGTCATGAACACTGAAGCTTTCTTT. Filled out from reference TRBV5-4 and TRBJ1-1, the complete variable domain reads ETGVTQSPTHLIKTRGQQVTLRCSSQSGHNTVSWYQQALGQGPQFIFQYYREEENGRGNFPPRFSGLQFPNYSSELNVNALELDDSALYLCASSPYITTVMNTEAFFGQGTRLTVV.

V gene TRBV18 combines with J gene TRBJ2-7, with 7 positions matching TRBD2. V shed 5 bases and J 3 bases; nucleotides not matched to a gene: 4. CDR1 and CDR2 from the germline V gene are KGHSH and LQKENI. The CDR3 contains 13 residues. The DNA of the CDR3 is TGTGCCAGCTCAGGGAGCGGGAACTACGAGCAGTACTTC. Encoded protein: CASSGSGNYEQYF.

This rearrangement joins TRBV2 to TRBJ2-7; D not certain. V was pared by 1 base and J by 3 bases, with 10 bases between. The CDR3 has 14 residues. From germline, CDR1 is SNHLY and CDR2 FYNNEI. CDR3 nucleotides: TGTGCCAGCAGTGAAGGAGGCCAGCTCTACGAGCAGTACTTC. It specifies CASSEGGQLYEQYF.

The gene calls are TRBV18 and TRBJ2-6, with TRBD2 matching over 13 bases. The germline CDR1 and CDR2 sequences are KGHSH and LQKENI. Unmatched junction bases numbered 1, after V lost 3 bases and J lost 2 bases. This CDR3 spans 17 amino acids. CDR3 sequence reads: CASSPTSGGTGANVLTF. CDR3 sequence (DNA): TGTGCCAGCTCACCGACTAGCGGGGGGACTGGGGCCAACGTCCTGACTTTC. The variable domain in full, completed from reference TRBV18 and TRBJ2-6, reads NAGVMQNPRHLVRRRGQEARLRCSPMKGHSHVYWYRQLPEEGLKFMVYLQKENIIDESGMPKERFSAEFPKEGPSILRIQQVVRGDSAAYFCASSPTSGGTGANVLTFGAGSRLTVL.

This clone has only a few counts. The chain is built from TRBV18 and TRBJ1-1; no reliable D call. The germline V gene has CDR1 KGHSH and CDR2 LQKENI. CDR3 length: 15 residues. Trimming cost V 2 bases and J 6 bases, with 16 bases left between them. The CDR3 nucleotides read TGTGCCAGCTCACCAGAGGCAGGACCGTCCTCTGAAGCTTTCTTT. Its protein product is CASSPEAGPSSEAFF.